This T cell receptor (beta chain) came from a study of tumor-infiltrating lymphocytes in primary liver carcinoma. Production of TCR beta cDNA used approximately 0.45 ug total RNA together with a constant-region primer. Slightly modified ARM-PCR with three nested multiplex PCR rounds yielded TCR beta libraries. With TRBV1-TRBV30 forward primers and a C-beta reverse primer, the first two PCR rounds were run for roughly 10 cycles each. Via MiXCR, TCRdb re-called the multiplex PCR reads, giving one row per CDR3 protein. Among approximately 310,000 distinct CDR3 sequences listed, roughly 60% were seen once. A remark on this clonotype: At one boundary the junction diverges from the germline segment, which might be a read error.

For blood RNA, unsorted whole blood served as the source, and germline DNA was extracted too. This CDR3 spans 15 amino acids. CDR1 is MGHRA and CDR2 is YSYEKL in the germline V gene. The source is a man between 35 and 55 years old with primary liver carcinoma and hepatitis B virus infection. Sequenced sample: peripheral blood. The rearrangement links TRBV4-1 to TRBJ2-7; 9 bases align to TRBD2. The CDR3 sequence is CASSRLGTSSYEQNF. The CDR3 DNA reads as TGCGCCAGCAGCCGCCTTGGGACTAGCTCCTATGAGCAGAACTTC.